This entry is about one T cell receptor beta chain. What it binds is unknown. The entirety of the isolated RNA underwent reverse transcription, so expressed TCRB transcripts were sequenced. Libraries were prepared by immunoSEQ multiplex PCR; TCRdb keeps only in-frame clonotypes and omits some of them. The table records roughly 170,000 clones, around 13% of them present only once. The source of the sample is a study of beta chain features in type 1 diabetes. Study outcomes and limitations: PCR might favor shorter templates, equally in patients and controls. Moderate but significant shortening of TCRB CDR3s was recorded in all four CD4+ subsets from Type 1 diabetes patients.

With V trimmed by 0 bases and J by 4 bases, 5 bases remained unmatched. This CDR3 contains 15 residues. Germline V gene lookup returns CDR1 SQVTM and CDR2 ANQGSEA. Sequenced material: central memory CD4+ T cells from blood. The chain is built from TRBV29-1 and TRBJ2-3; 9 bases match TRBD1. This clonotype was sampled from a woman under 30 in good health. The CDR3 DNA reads TGCAGCGTTGAAGATCACAGGGGGCGGGCAGATACGCAGTATTTT. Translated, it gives CSVEDHRGRADTQYF.